Each of the 10 T cell receptor beta chains below was sequenced from the same sample in a study of T cell repertoires in cytomegalovirus infection. Using its own MiXCR run on the reads, TCRdb lists one record per CDR3 protein. This table has roughly 310,000 distinct CDR3 sequences, under 35% appearing once. These receptors lack a known antigen. The material was cultured PBMCs, obtained from culture after CMV antigen stimulation. Receptor source: a human donor in good health (CMV status not recorded). Some clones in this sample may be carry-over from other donors' samples.

This clonotype was detected a few times. The rearrangement uses TRBV5-6 and TRBJ2-3; D is perhaps TRBD1 (5 bases). Germline V gene lookup returns CDR1 SGHDT and CDR2 YYEEEE. The V end was cut by 3 bases, the J end by 0 bases, with 11 bases between. The CDR3 spans 15 residues. The CDR3 loop reads CASSSGLMSTDTQYF. CDR3 DNA sequence: TGTGCCAGCAGCTCAGGGTTGATGAGCACAGATACGCAGTATTTT.

The gene calls are TRBV7-6 and TRBJ1-6; D is possibly TRBD1 (5 bases). The V and J ends lost 2 bases and 10 bases respectively, with 18 bases between them. CDR3 length: 16 amino acids. CDR1 is SGHVS, CDR2 FNYEAQ, per germline. The CDR3 here is CASSLRGLRGCSPLHF. The CDR3 DNA reads TGTGCCAGCAGCTTAAGGGGCCTCCGGGGCTGCTCACCCCTCCACTTT. Full variable domain (rest looked up from reference TRBV7-6 and TRBJ1-6): GAGVSQSPRYKVTKRGQDVALRCDPISGHVSLYWYRQALGQGPEFLTYFNYEAQQDKSGLPNDRFSAERPEGSISTLTIQRTEQRDSAMYRCASSLRGLRGCSPLHFGNGTRLTVT.

J is TRBJ1-1 and V is TRBV10-2; TRBD1 aligns across 8 bases. From germline, CDR1 is WSHSY and CDR2 SAAADI. The CDR3 covers 13 residues. With 6 bases clipped from V and 5 bases from J, the junction kept 5 bases outside the gene matches. CDR3: CASSQQGGTEAFF. DNA for the CDR3: TGCGCCAGCAGCCAACAGGGGGGGACTGAAGCTTTCTTT.

The chain links TRBV12-5 to TRBJ2-3; D is ambiguous. Germline V CDR1 and CDR2: LGHNT, FRNRAP. This CDR3 contains 17 residues. V was trimmed by 8 bases and J by 1 base, leaving 22 bases between them. Here the CDR3 DNA reads TGTGCTAGTTCCGGGCCATTTGTAAGAGGAGGCACAGATACGCAGTATTTT. This sequence encodes CASSGPFVRGGTDTQYF.

V gene TRBV12-3 or TRBV12-4 combines with J gene TRBJ1-1; D not certain. V was clipped by 2 bases and J by 10 bases, with 11 bases between them. The CDR3 covers 12 residues. DNA for the CDR3: TGTGCCAGCAGTTTAAATGTAGGAGGAGCTTTCTTT. The encoded protein is CASSLNVGGAFF.

The rearrangement uses TRBV6-1 and TRBJ2-3, with D maybe TRBD2 (6 bases). Trimming shortened V by 7 bases and J by 1 base, and 12 bases separated the two germline ends. Germline V gene lookup returns CDR1 MNHNS and CDR2 SASEGT. This CDR3 region has 14 residues. CDR3 nucleotides: TGTGCCAGCAACCCTAGCGTAGGCACAGATACGCAGTATTTT. Encoded protein: CASNPSVGTDTQYF.

The rearrangement uses TRBV7-6 and TRBJ1-2; D not resolved. The CDR3 runs to 14 residues. Trimming shortened V by 1 base and J by 2 bases, and 8 bases separated the two germline ends. Germline V gene data show CDR1 as SGHVS and CDR2 as FNYEAQ. The CDR3 nucleotides are TGTGCCAGCAGCTTAGACGAGGCGAACTATGGCTACACCTTC. Translating it yields CASSLDEANYGYTF.

V usage is TRBV25-1 and J usage is TRBJ2-3, with 8 bases lining up with TRBD2. Germline values: CDR1 MGHDK, CDR2 SYGVNS. Losses at the gene ends were 3 bases for V and 2 bases for J; bases not matched to a gene: 7. The CDR3 is 16 residues long. In DNA, the CDR3 is TGTGCCAGCAGTGACTATGCGGGGGGTGCCACAGATACGCAGTATTTT. As protein: CASSDYAGGATDTQYF.

This clonotype was detected only a few times. The V call is TRBV28, the J call TRBJ1-2, with 8 bases matching TRBD1. CDR1 and CDR2 (germline): MDHEN, SYDVKM. The CDR3 runs 14 residues. The J segment lost 4 bases and the V segment lost 5 bases, leaving 6 bases of the junction unmatched. CDR3 bases: TGTGCCAGCAGTCTCCCAGGGGGCGCCTATGGCTACACCTTC. Protein sequence: CASSLPGGAYGYTF.

Notes on this clonotype: A read error may be the cause here, since a much bigger clone is one base away. The gene calls are TRBV7-8 and TRBJ2-3; D ambiguous. Germline V gives CDR1 SGHVS, CDR2 FQNEAQ. The CDR3 consists of 13 residues. The DNA of the CDR3 is TGTGCCAACAGCTTCTACAAAGCAGATACGCAGTATTTT. Its translation: CANSFYKADTQYF.